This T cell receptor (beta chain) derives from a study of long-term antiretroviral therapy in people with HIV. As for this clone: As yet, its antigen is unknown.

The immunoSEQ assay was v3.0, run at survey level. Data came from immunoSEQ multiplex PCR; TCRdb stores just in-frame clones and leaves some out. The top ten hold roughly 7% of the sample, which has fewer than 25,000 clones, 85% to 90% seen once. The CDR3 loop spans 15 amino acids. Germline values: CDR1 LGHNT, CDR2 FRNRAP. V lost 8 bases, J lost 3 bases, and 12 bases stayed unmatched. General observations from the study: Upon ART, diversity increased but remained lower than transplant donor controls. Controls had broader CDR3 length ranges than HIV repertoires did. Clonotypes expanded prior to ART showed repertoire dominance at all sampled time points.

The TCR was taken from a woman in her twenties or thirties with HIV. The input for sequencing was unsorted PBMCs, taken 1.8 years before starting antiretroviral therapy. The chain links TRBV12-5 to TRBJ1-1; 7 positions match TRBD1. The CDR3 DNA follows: TGTGCTAGTCTTTCTCCAATAACAGGGGACACTGAAGCTTTCTTT. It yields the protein CASLSPITGDTEAFF.